This entry lists 3 T cell receptor beta chains sequenced from one sample in a study of T-cell memory formation after mild COVID-19. TCRdb used MiXCR to reprocess the 5' RACE reads, holding one entry per CDR3 protein. The data show 250,000 to 300,000 distinct CDR3 sequences, 15% to 20% seen once. Sequencing was performed on PBMCs or a T cell subset sorted from them (not recorded which). The origin of the receptors is a man aged 18 to 35 who had mild COVID-19 (a few samples of this study predate the infection). Cell type and time point are not known.

The V and J genes are TRBV7-2 and TRBJ2-4; possibly TRBD2 for D (5 bases). CDR1 and CDR2 (germline): SGHTA, FQGNSA. V lost 5 bases and J lost 0, with 20 bases in between. This CDR3 has 18 amino acids. Here the CDR3 DNA reads TGTGCCAGCAGCCTCATACGTGGAGGCGGACTAGCCAAAAACATTCAGTACTTC. Translating it yields CASSLIRGGGLAKNIQYF.

Many counts were recorded for this clonotype. The chain joins TRBV5-1 to TRBJ2-5, with 14 bases lining up with TRBD2. This CDR3 spans 17 amino acids. Germline CDR1 and CDR2: SGHRS and YFSETQ. Unmatched junction bases numbered 10, after V lost 7 bases and J lost 2 bases. The CDR3 nucleotides are TGCGCCAGCGCACTCGGGACTAGCGGGGGTTTGCAAGAGACCCAGTACTTC. Translation: CASALGTSGGLQETQYF.

A few counts support this clonotype. This chain joins TRBV5-1 and TRBJ2-3; D gene uncertain. CDR1 and CDR2 (germline): SGHRS, YFSETQ. Trimming removed 0 bases from V and 8 bases from J, with 16 bases in between. The CDR3 length is 15 residues. CDR3 nucleotides: TGCGCCAGCAGCTTGGGGTCTGCCAGCTTCGGTACGCAGTATTTT. This encodes CASSLGSASFGTQYF.